The rows below give T cell receptor beta chains drawn from one sample of a study of T cell changes during pregnancy in multiple sclerosis. Clones were read by immunoSEQ multiplex PCR, and TCRdb kept only the in-frame ones, dropping some. The sample shows 90,000 to 130,000 clones, about 90% of them seen only once. This specimen consisted of peripheral blood, obtained in the third trimester of pregnancy. The source is a female donor with multiple sclerosis, enrolled in a pregnancy study. Both conserved end residues are part of each CDR3. A D gene is named only where the DNA matches it firmly. Where a row states a size, it is once, few, many or the class of an expanded clone; other rows omit it.

v_call	cdr3_length	j_call	clone_size	d_call	cdr3_nt	cdr3_aa
TRBV19	15	TRBJ2-3	few	NA	TGTGCCAGTAGTGAATCGGGACTCCGGGCAGATACGCAGTATTTT	CASSESGLRADTQYF
TRBV5-1	18	TRBJ2-1	NA	TRBD2	TGCGCCAGCAGCTTCGGACTAGCGGGAGGTTGGGGCTACAATGAGCAGTTCTTC	CASSFGLAGGWGYNEQFF
TRBV2	15	TRBJ1-5	NA	TRBD1	TGTGCCAGCAGTGTAGGGCCAGGGGGGAATCAGCCCCAGCATTTT	CASSVGPGGNQPQHF
TRBV20-1	11	TRBJ2-1	once	NA	TGCAGTGCTAAGAGTTACAATGAGCAGTTCTTC	CSAKSYNEQFF
TRBV4-1	22	TRBJ2-1	NA	TRBD2	TGCGCCAGCAGCCAAGATATGGCCGTGGGACTAGCGGGGGGGGTCTCCTACAATGAGCAGTTCTTC	CASSQDMAVGLAGGVSYNEQFF
TRBV11-2	14	TRBJ2-1	NA	TRBD2	TGTGCCAGCAGCCTCAGGACTAGCGGGGGAAAGGGGTTCTTC	CASSLRTSGGKGFF
TRBV7-2	15	TRBJ2-3	NA	NA	TGTGCCAGCAGCGCAGGGCTAGGATTAGCAGATACGCAGTATTTT	CASSAGLGLADTQYF
TRBV19	14	TRBJ1-3	NA	TRBD1	TGTGCCAGTAGTCCCGGGACAGCAGGAAACACCATATATTTT	CASSPGTAGNTIYF
TRBV2	12	TRBJ2-5	NA	NA	TGTGCCAGCAGTGCACTCGCCCAGACCCAGTACTTC	CASSALAQTQYF
TRBV5-6	15	TRBJ2-7	NA	NA	TGTGCCAGCAGTTGGGGGCCGACAGCTACGAGCGAGCAGTACTTC	CASSWGPTATSEQYF
TRBV28	15	TRBJ1-1	NA	NA	TGTGCCAGCACCTCGGGGGTCGCAGGGCGGGAGAAAGCTTTCTTT	CASTSGVAGREKAFF
TRBV7-9	13	TRBJ2-5	once	TRBD2	TGTGCCAGCAGGGGACTAGTCGGGGAGACCCAGTACTTC	CASRGLVGETQYF
TRBV5-1	18	TRBJ2-3	NA	TRBD2	TGCGCCAGCAGCTTTCCGGGACTAGCGGGGGGGCGGGCAGATACGCAGTATTTT	CASSFPGLAGGRADTQYF
TRBV6-1	14	TRBJ1-4	NA	TRBD1	TGTGCCAGTTCGGACAGGCCCGCTAATGAAAAACTGTTTTTT	CASSDRPANEKLFF
TRBV5-1	14	TRBJ2-3	NA	NA	TGCGCCAGCAGCTTCGGGTTAGGCACAGATACGCAGTATTTT	CASSFGLGTDTQYF
TRBV28	15	TRBJ1-4	NA	NA	TGTGCCAGCACTCCGGGCGGGGCAACTAATGAAAAACTGTTTTTT	CASTPGGATNEKLFF
TRBV7-3	15	TRBJ2-1	NA	TRBD1	TGTGCCAGCAGCTTAAAAGGGGGCGCGAATAATGAGCAGTTCTTC	CASSLKGGANNEQFF
TRBV5-4	13	TRBJ2-7	NA	NA	TGTGCCAGCAGCGTGGACAGCCTCGGCGAGCAGTACTTC	CASSVDSLGEQYF
TRBV5-6	12	TRBJ1-2	NA	NA	TGTGCCAGCTCCCCAGGGGACTATGGCTACACCTTC	CASSPGDYGYTF
TRBV7-9	12	TRBJ1-1	NA	NA	TGTGCCAGCAGCTTACCAGGGTTCGAAGCTTTCTTT	CASSLPGFEAFF
TRBV6-1	15	TRBJ2-7	NA	TRBD2	TGTGCCAGCATTCGAATCGCGAGCGGGAGCTACGAGCAGTACTTC	CASIRIASGSYEQYF
TRBV7-9	11	TRBJ2-1	NA	NA	TGTGCCAGCAGCCGGGGGGACACGCCGTTCTTC	CASSRGDTPFF
TRBV2	16	TRBJ2-1	NA	TRBD1	TGTGCCAGCAGTGATGGGACAGGGGGTCGTAGCAATGAGCAGTTCTTC	CASSDGTGGRSNEQFF
TRBV5-4	13	TRBJ2-1	once	NA	TGTGCCAGCAGCCTACAGGGATACAATGAGCAGTTCTTC	CASSLQGYNEQFF
TRBV6-5	15	TRBJ2-1	NA	TRBD2	TGTGCCAGCAGTTATTGGGGCGGGAGATCACATGAGCAGTTCTTC	CASSYWGGRSHEQFF
TRBV7-6	15	TRBJ2-1	many	NA	TGTGCCAGCAGCTCTATGGACTTTTCCTACAATGAGCAGTTCTTC	CASSSMDFSYNEQFF
TRBV6-1	14	TRBJ1-4	NA	TRBD1	TGTGCCAGCATACAGGGGGCGCTGAGTGAAAAACTGTTTTTT	CASIQGALSEKLFF
TRBV7-9	16	TRBJ2-2	NA	NA	TGTGCCAGCAGCTTAGGGACTCCCACAAGGCCCGGGGAGCTGTTTTTT	CASSLGTPTRPGELFF
TRBV11-2	15	TRBJ1-3	NA	NA	TGTGCCAGCAGCTTAGGACAGCTCTCTGGAAACACCATATATTTT	CASSLGQLSGNTIYF
TRBV10-3	14	TRBJ2-7	NA	TRBD2	TGTGCCATCAGTGAGGGACTAGCCCCAAACGAGCAGTACTTC	CAISEGLAPNEQYF
TRBV15	19	TRBJ1-2	NA	TRBD1	TGTGCCACCAGCAGAGATTTAAATGGGCAGGGGGCTTACGGCTATGGCTACACCTTC	CATSRDLNGQGAYGYGYTF
TRBV6-1	14	TRBJ1-2	NA	NA	TGTGCCAGCAGTGCCGGGTGGACTAACTATGGCTACACCTTC	CASSAGWTNYGYTF
TRBV5-1	15	TRBJ2-3	NA	TRBD1	TGCGCCAGCAGCCCGGGGACAGGGGTGATAGATACGCAGTATTTT	CASSPGTGVIDTQYF
TRBV30	15	TRBJ1-1	NA	NA	TGTGCCTGGAGTGCGTATCCCAGGGAGGGCACTGAAGCTTTCTTT	CAWSAYPREGTEAFF
TRBV6-6	12	TRBJ1-1	NA	TRBD1	TGTGCCACTGCCGGGACAGGACTTGAAGCTTTCTTT	CATAGTGLEAFF
TRBV27	14	TRBJ1-6	few	TRBD1	TGTGCCAGCAGTTGGGGACAGGACGATTCACCCCTCCACTTT	CASSWGQDDSPLHF
TRBV19	18	TRBJ2-3	NA	NA	TGTGCCAGTAGTATGGGGACTCGCGGAGCCCGGGGCACAGATACGCAGTATTTT	CASSMGTRGARGTDTQYF
TRBV21-1	15	TRBJ1-6	NA	NA	TGTGCCAGCAGCAAAGGGCGGACAGTTAATTCACCCCTCCACTTT	CASSKGRTVNSPLHF
TRBV7-9	15	TRBJ1-2	NA	TRBD1	TGTGCCAGCAGCCCCAGACAGGGTTTTAAGGATGGCTACACCTTC	CASSPRQGFKDGYTF
TRBV5-1	13	TRBJ2-5	NA	NA	TGCGCCAGCAGCTCACAAGAACAAGAGACCCAGTACTTC	CASSSQEQETQYF
TRBV15	13	TRBJ2-7	NA	NA	TGTGCCACCAGCAGAGATAACGGGTACGAGCAGTACTTC	CATSRDNGYEQYF
TRBV5-4	15	TRBJ1-2	NA	NA	TGTGCCAGCAGCTTGGGGACAGCAGTAGACTATGGCTACACCTTC	CASSLGTAVDYGYTF
TRBV10-2	15	TRBJ1-1	once	TRBD1	TGCGCCAGCAGTCCACGAACAGGGGGAAATACTGAAGCTTTCTTT	CASSPRTGGNTEAFF
TRBV27	14	TRBJ1-1	NA	TRBD1	TGTGCCAGCAGTTTCACAGGGGGGAGGACTGAAGCTTTCTTT	CASSFTGGRTEAFF
TRBV9	17	TRBJ2-7	NA	TRBD1	TGTGCCAGCAGCCCCCCTCCGGGACAGGGGAGAGCCTACGAGCAGTACTTC	CASSPPPGQGRAYEQYF
TRBV10-3	16	TRBJ2-5	NA	NA	TGTGCCATCAGTGAATCAGCGGGCCGAGGGAGAGAGACCCAGTACTTC	CAISESAGRGRETQYF
TRBV6-1	16	TRBJ1-1	NA	NA	TGTGCCAGCAGTGAAGCGTGGCAGTTGGTGAACACTGAAGCTTTCTTT	CASSEAWQLVNTEAFF
TRBV7-9	16	TRBJ2-2	NA	TRBD2	TGTGCCAGCACCCCGGGACTAGCGGGAGGAACCGGGGAGCTGTTTTTT	CASTPGLAGGTGELFF
TRBV18	13	TRBJ1-2	NA	NA	TGTGCCAGCTCACATGGACAGTACTATGGCTACACCTTC	CASSHGQYYGYTF
TRBV28	15	TRBJ2-1	NA	NA	TGTGCCAGCAGCCCTGGGGGGTCCTCCTACAATGAGCAGTTCTTC	CASSPGGSSYNEQFF
TRBV9	15	TRBJ1-4	NA	NA	TGTGCCAGCAGCGTAGGGAGGTTTTCTAATGAAAAACTGTTTTTT	CASSVGRFSNEKLFF
TRBV9	15	TRBJ2-7	NA	TRBD2	TGTGCCAGCAGCGTAGCGGGGGGGGAGATCTACGAGCAGTACTTC	CASSVAGGEIYEQYF
TRBV11-2	12	TRBJ2-5	NA	NA	TGTGCCAGCAGCTTATTACAAGAGACCCAGTACTTC	CASSLLQETQYF